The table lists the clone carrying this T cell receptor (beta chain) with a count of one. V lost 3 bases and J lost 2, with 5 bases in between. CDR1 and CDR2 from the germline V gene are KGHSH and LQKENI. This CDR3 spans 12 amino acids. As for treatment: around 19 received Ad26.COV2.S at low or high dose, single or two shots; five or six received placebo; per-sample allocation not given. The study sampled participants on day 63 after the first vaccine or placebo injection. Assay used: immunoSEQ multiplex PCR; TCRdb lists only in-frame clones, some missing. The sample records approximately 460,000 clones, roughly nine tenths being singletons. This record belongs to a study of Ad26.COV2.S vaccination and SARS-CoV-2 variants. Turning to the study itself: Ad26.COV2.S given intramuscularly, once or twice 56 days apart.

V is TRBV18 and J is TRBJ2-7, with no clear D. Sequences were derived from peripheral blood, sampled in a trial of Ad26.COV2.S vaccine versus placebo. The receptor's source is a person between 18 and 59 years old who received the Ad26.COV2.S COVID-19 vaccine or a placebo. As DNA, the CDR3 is TGTGCCAGCTCACCTAATACCTACGAGCAGTACTTC. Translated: CASSPNTYEQYF. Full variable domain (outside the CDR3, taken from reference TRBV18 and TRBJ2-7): NAGVMQNPRHLVRRRGQEARLRCSPMKGHSHVYWYRQLPEEGLKFMVYLQKENIIDESGMPKERFSAEFPKEGPSILRIQQVVRGDSAAYFCASSPNTYEQYFGPGTRLTVT.